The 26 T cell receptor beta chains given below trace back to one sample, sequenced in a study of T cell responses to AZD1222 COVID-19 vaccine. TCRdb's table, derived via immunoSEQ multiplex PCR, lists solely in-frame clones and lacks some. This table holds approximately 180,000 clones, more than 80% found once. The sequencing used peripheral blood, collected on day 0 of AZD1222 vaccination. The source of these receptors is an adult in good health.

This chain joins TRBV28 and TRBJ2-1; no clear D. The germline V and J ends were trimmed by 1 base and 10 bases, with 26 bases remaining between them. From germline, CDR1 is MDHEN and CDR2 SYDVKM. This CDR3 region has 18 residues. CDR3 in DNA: TGTGCCAGCAGTTTATCTCTTGGGCTGGGAACGTTCTGGGGAGAGCAGTTCTTC. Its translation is CASSLSLGLGTFWGEQFF.

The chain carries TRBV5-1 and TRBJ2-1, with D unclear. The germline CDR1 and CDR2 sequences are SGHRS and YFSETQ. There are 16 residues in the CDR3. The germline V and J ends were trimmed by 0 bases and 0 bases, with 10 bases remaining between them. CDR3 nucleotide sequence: TGCGCCAGCAGCTTGGATCCTGCGAGCTCCTACAATGAGCAGTTCTTC. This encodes CASSLDPASSYNEQFF.

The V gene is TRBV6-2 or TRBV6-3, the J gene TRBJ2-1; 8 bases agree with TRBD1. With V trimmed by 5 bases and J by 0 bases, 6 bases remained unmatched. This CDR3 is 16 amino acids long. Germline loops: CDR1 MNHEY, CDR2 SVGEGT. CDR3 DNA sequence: TGTGCCAGCAGTAAACTCACAGGGGGCTCCTACAATGAGCAGTTCTTC. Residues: CASSKLTGGSYNEQFF.

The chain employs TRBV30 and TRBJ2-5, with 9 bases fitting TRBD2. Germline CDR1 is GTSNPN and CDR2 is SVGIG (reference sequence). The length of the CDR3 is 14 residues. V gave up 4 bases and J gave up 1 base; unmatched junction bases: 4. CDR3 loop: CAWNRLAAQETQYF. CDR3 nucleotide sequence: TGTGCCTGGAACCGACTAGCGGCCCAAGAGACCCAGTACTTC.

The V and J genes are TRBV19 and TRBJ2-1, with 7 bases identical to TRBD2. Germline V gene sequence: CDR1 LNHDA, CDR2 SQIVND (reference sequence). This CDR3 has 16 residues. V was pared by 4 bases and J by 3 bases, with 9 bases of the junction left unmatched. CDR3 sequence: CASSKTGTTLYNEQFF. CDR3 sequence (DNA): TGTGCCAGTAGTAAAACCGGGACTACTCTCTACAATGAGCAGTTCTTC.

CDR3 in DNA: TGTGCCAGCAGCTTTGGACTGGAACTAGCCAAAAACATTCAGTACTTC. Protein sequence: CASSFGLELAKNIQYF. The V gene is TRBV7-4, the J gene TRBJ2-4; a weak D match, TRBD2 (5 bases). Trimming took 3 bases from V and 0 from J, leaving 12 bases between them. The V gene's germline CDR1 is SGHVT and CDR2 SQSDAQ. This CDR3 has 16 residues.

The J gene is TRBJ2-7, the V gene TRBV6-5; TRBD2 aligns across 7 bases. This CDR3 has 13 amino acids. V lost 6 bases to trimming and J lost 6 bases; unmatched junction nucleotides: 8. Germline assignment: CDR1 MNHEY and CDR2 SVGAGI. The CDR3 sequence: CASSPGLEREQYF. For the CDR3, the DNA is TGTGCCAGCAGCCCAGGACTAGAACGCGAGCAGTACTTC.

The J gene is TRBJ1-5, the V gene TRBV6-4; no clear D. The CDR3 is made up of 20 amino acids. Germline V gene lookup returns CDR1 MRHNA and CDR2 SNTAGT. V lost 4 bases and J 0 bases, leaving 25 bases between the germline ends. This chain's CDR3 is CASSASPPQSPRDSNQPQHF. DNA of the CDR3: TGTGCCAGCAGTGCGTCACCGCCTCAATCTCCTCGTGATAGCAATCAGCCCCAGCATTTT.

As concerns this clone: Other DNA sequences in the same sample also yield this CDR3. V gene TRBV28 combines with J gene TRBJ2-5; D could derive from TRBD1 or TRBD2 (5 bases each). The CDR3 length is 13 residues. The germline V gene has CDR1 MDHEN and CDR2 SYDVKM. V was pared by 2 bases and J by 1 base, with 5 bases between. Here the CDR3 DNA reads TGTGCCAGCAGTTTAGGGGGCCAAGAGACCCAGTACTTC. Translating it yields CASSLGGQETQYF.

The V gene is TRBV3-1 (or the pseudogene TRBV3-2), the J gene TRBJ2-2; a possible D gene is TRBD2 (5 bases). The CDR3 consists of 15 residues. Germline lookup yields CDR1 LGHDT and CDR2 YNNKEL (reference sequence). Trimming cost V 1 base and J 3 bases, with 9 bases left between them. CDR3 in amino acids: CASSQGLADTGELFF. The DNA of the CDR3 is TGTGCCAGCAGCCAAGGGCTAGCCGACACCGGGGAGCTGTTTTTT.

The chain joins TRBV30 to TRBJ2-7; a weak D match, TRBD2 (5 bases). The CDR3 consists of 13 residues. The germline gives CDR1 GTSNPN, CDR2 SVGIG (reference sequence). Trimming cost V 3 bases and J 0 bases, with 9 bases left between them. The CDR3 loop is CAWRPAASYEQYF. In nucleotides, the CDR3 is TGTGCCTGGAGGCCAGCGGCCTCCTACGAGCAGTACTTC. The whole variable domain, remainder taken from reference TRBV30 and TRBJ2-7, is SQTIHQWPATLVQPVGSPLSLECTVEGTSNPNLYWYRQAAGRGLQLLFYSVGIGQISSEVPQNLSASRPQDRQFILSSKKLLLSDSGFYLCAWRPAASYEQYFGPGTRLTVT.

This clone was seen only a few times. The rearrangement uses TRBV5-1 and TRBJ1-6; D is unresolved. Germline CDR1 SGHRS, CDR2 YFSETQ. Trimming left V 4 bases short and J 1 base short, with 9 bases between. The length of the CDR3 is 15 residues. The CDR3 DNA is TGCGCCAGCAGCCGTTCCGAATCCTATAATTCACCCCTCCACTTT. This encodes CASSRSESYNSPLHF.

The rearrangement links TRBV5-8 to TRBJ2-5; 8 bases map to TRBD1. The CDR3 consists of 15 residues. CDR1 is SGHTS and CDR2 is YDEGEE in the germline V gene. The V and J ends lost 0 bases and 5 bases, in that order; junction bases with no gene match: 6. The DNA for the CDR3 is TGTGCCAGCAGCTTGGGGTCAGGGGGCGGTGAGACCCAGTACTTC. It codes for CASSLGSGGGETQYF.

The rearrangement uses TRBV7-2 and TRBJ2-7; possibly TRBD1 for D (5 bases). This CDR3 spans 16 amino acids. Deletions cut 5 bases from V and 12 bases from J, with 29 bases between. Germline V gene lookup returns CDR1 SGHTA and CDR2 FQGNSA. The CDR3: CASSPRLIRGKPWRYF. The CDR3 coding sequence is TGTGCCAGCAGCCCCCGCCTCATAAGGGGTAAACCCTGGAGGTACTTC.

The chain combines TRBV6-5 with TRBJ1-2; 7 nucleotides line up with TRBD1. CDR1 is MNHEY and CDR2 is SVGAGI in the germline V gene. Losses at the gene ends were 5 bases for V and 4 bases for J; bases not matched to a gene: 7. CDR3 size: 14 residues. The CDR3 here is CASSISGGAYGYTF. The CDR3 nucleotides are TGTGCCAGCAGTATATCAGGGGGGGCCTATGGCTACACCTTC.

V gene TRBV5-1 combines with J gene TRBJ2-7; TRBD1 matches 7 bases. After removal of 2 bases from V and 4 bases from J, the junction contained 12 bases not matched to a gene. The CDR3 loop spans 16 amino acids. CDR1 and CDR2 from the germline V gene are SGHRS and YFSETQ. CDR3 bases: TGCGCCAGCAGCTTTACGGTACAGGGGAGAGGGTACGAGCAGTACTTC. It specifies CASSFTVQGRGYEQYF.

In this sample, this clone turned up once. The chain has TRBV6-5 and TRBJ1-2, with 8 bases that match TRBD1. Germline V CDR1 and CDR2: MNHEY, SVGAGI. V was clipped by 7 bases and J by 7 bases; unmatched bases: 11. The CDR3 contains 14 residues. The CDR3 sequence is CASNSDRVEFGYTF. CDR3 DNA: TGTGCCAGCAACTCGGACAGGGTAGAGTTTGGCTACACCTTC.

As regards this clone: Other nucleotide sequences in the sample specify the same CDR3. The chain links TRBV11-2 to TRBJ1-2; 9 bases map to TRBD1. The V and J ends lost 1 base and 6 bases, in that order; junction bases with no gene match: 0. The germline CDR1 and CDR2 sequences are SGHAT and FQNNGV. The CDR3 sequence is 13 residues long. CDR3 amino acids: CASSLGTGDGYTF. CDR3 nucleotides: TGTGCCAGCAGCTTAGGGACAGGGGATGGCTACACCTTC.

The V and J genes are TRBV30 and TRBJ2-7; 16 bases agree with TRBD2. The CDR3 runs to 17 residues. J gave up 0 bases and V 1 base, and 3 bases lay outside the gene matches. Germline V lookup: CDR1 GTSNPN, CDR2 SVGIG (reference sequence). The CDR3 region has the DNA TGTGCCTGGAGTGGGGGGACTAGCGGGAGGGGCTCCTACGAGCAGTACTTC. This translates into CAWSGGTSGRGSYEQYF.

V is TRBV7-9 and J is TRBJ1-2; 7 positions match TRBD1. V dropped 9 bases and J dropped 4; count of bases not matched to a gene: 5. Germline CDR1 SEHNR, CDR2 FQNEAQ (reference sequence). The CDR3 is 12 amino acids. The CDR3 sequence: CASHGQAYGYTF. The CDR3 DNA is TGTGCCAGTCATGGACAGGCCTATGGCTACACCTTC.

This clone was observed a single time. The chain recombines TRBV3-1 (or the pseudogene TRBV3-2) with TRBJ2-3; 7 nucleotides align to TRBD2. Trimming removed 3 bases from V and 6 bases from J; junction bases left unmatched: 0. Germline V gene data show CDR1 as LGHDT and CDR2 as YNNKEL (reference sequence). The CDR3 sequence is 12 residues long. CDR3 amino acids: CASSQRGDTQYF. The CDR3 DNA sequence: TGTGCCAGCAGCCAGCGGGGGGATACGCAGTATTTT.

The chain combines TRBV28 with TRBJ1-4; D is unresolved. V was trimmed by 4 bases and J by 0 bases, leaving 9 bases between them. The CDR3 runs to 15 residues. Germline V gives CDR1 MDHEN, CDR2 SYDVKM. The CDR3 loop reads CASSSGEATNEKLFF. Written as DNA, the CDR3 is TGTGCCAGCAGTTCCGGAGAGGCAACTAATGAAAAACTGTTTTTT. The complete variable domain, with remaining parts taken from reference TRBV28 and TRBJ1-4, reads DVKVTQSSRYLVKRTGEKVFLECVQDMDHENMFWYRQDPGLGLRLIYFSYDVKMKEKGDIPEGYSVSREKKERFSLILESASTNQTSMYLCASSSGEATNEKLFFGSGTQLSVL.

The CDR3 bases are TGTGCCAGCAGCGTCCAGGGGAATACGCAGTATTTT. This gives the protein CASSVQGNTQYF. This chain connects TRBV6-6 to TRBJ2-3, with D maybe TRBD1 (6 bases). The CDR3 spans 12 residues. The germline CDR1 and CDR2 sequences are MNHNY and SVGAGI (reference sequence). V lost 6 bases, J lost 7 bases, and 11 bases lay in between.

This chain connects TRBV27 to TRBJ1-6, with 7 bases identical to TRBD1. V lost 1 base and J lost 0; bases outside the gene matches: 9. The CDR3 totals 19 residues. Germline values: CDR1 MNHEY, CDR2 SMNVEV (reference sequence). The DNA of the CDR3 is TGTGCCAGCAGTTTATGGTACAGGGGAGGTAGCTCCTATAATTCACCCCTCCACTTT. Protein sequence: CASSLWYRGGSSYNSPLHF.

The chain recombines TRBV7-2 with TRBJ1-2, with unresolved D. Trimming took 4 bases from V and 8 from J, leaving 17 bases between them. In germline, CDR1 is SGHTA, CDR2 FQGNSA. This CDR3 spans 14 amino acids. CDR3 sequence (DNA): TGTGCCAGCAGCTCGACCGACAAAGTAAGGGGCTACACCTTC. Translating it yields CASSSTDKVRGYTF.

The CDR3, as DNA: TGTGCCAGCAGTGAGGGGACGGCGAGCTCTGGAAACACCATATATTTT. Amino acids: CASSEGTASSGNTIYF. The V gene is TRBV25-1, the J gene TRBJ1-3; D possibly corresponds to TRBD1 (5 bases). The germline CDR1 and CDR2 sequences are MGHDK and SYGVNS. The CDR3 sequence is 16 residues long. With 3 bases removed from V and 0 bases from J, the gap between germline ends came to 12 bases.